This TCR beta chain stems from a study of blood T cell repertoires in COVID-19. As originally analysed: The assay estimated nucleated cells by amplifying reference gene primers. Here immunoSEQ multiplex PCR was the method, and the copy in TCRdb shows in-frame clones only, minus some. V and J calls plus clone size are reproduced from that table; the DNA served to infer D and trimming. The sample lists 390,000 or so clones, around nine tenths occurring once. Germline loops: CDR1 SGDLS, CDR2 YYNGEE. Trimming cost V 0 bases and J 6 bases; bases outside gene matches: 5. This CDR3 has 15 amino acids. Cohorts were assigned according to the clinical history that participants reported. Either two negative PCRs, clearance, or symptom resolution qualified Cohort 3 donors as recovered.

The sequence derives from a woman between 50 and 59 years old who had recovered from COVID-19. This chain connects TRBV9 to TRBJ2-2; TRBD2 aligns across 7 bases. Sequencing was performed on PBMCs or T cells enriched from blood (not recorded which). The CDR3 nucleotides are TGTGCCAGCAGCGTAGAGACTAGCTGGTCCGGGGAGCTGTTTTTT. It is translated as CASSVETSWSGELFF.